The 4 T cell receptor beta chains in this list originate from one sample, sequenced in a study of lymphopenia after photon versus proton radiotherapy. Here immunoSEQ multiplex PCR was the method, and the copy in TCRdb shows in-frame clones only, minus some. This table has approximately 170,000 clones, less than 90% appearing once. Source: peripheral blood, taken from a patient treated with photon-based radiotherapy. The receptor set was obtained from a man aged 50 to 60 with gastric cancer.

This clone was seen just once. The chain uses TRBV9 and TRBJ2-1, with TRBD2 identical over 9 bases. Germline V gene data show CDR1 as SGDLS and CDR2 as YYNGEE. V trimming: 2 bases; J trimming: 3 bases; junction bases outside the gene matches: 3. The CDR3 is 15 residues long. The CDR3 sequence: CASSVSGRYYNEQFF. CDR3 in DNA: TGTGCCAGCAGCGTCAGCGGGAGGTACTACAATGAGCAGTTCTTC. Full variable domain (remainder filled in from reference TRBV9 and TRBJ2-1): DSGVTQTPKHLITATGQRVTLRCSPRSGDLSVYWYQQSLDQGLQFLIQYYNGEERAKGNILERFSAQQFPDLHSELNLSSLELGDSALYFCASSVSGRYYNEQFFGPGTRLTVL.

CDR3 sequence: CASSLRAPGEQYF. The CDR3 nucleotides are TGTGCCAGCAGTTTAAGGGCCCCCGGCGAGCAGTACTTC. The chain is built from TRBV28 and TRBJ2-7; D unresolved. CDR1 is MDHEN, CDR2 SYDVKM, per germline. The V and J ends lost 2 bases and 6 bases respectively, with 11 bases between them. The CDR3 covers 13 residues. The full variable domain, its missing parts supplied by reference TRBV28 and TRBJ2-7, is DVKVTQSSRYLVKRTGEKVFLECVQDMDHENMFWYRQDPGLGLRLIYFSYDVKMKEKGDIPEGYSVSREKKERFSLILESASTNQTSMYLCASSLRAPGEQYFGPGTRLTVT.

This chain connects TRBV7-9 to TRBJ2-7, with no clear D. This CDR3 contains 16 residues. Per the germline V gene, CDR1 is SEHNR and CDR2 is FQNEAQ (reference sequence). The V and J ends lost 5 bases and 0 bases respectively, with 17 bases between them. The CDR3 region has the DNA TGTGCCAGCAGCCTATACGGAGCGAAGGGCTCCTACGAGCAGTACTTC. Its protein is CASSLYGAKGSYEQYF.

The V call is TRBV19, the J call TRBJ1-1; D may be TRBD1 (5 bases). This CDR3 is built from 13 residues. V shed 6 bases and J shed 1 base, with 9 bases lying between them. CDR1 is LNHDA and CDR2 is SQIVND in the germline V gene (reference sequence). The CDR3: CASRVTENTEAFF. In DNA form, the CDR3 reads TGTGCCAGTAGAGTGACAGAGAACACTGAAGCTTTCTTT.